Below, 32 T cell receptor beta chains from the same sample are listed, as sequenced in a study of blood T cell repertoires in COVID-19. Sequenced by immunoSEQ multiplex PCR; TCRdb stores in-frame clones only, minus some. Here the sample spans around 220,000 clones, 80% to 85% being singletons. Sequenced material: peripheral blood. The receptors shown here come from a man younger than 40 with active or convalescent COVID-19.

V gene TRBV6-2 or TRBV6-3 combines with J gene TRBJ1-5; D may be TRBD1 (5 bases). Germline V gives CDR1 MNHEY, CDR2 SVGEGT. V was cut by 3 bases and J by 6 bases, with 24 bases left in between. The CDR3 has 18 residues. CDR3 in DNA: TGTGCCAGCAGTTATATTCGGTTGGGGGGGTTCCGCTCTCAGCCCCAGCATTTT. Encoded protein: CASSYIRLGGFRSQPQHF.

This chain links TRBV7-9 with TRBJ1-2; 9 nucleotides agree with TRBD1. Germline CDR1 is SEHNR and CDR2 is FQNEAQ (reference sequence). This CDR3 has 16 amino acids. The V segment lost 4 bases and the J segment 4 bases; nucleotides outside the gene matches: 10. The CDR3 sequence is CASSSGGTGYRYGYTF. CDR3 DNA: TGTGCCAGCAGCTCGGGGGGGACAGGGTACCGCTATGGCTACACCTTC.

The chain has TRBV11-2 and TRBJ2-5; TRBD1 matches at 7 bases. There are 15 residues in the CDR3. Germline V gene lookup returns CDR1 SGHAT and CDR2 FQNNGV. The V gene end was trimmed by 0 bases and the J gene end by 5 bases; junction bases not matched to a gene: 6. CDR3 region: CASSLDPGQWETQYF. The DNA for the CDR3 is TGTGCCAGCAGCTTAGATCCGGGACAGTGGGAGACCCAGTACTTC.

The V gene is TRBV29-1, the J gene TRBJ1-1; no reliable D call. The CDR3 is 10 amino acids. Trimming left V 5 bases short and J 11 bases short, with 12 bases between. Germline assignment: CDR1 SQVTM and CDR2 ANQGSEA. CDR3 nucleotide sequence: TGCAGCGTTCGGATCGAAGCGGCTTTCTTT. Translating gives CSVRIEAAFF.

The sample holds one count of this clone. J is TRBJ2-1 and V is TRBV11-1; D uncertain. Trimming removed 3 bases at V and 7 bases at J, with 10 bases between. Germline V gives CDR1 SGHAT, CDR2 FQDESV (reference sequence). CDR3 length equals 13 residues. CDR3 sequence: CASSLWSGNEQFF. CDR3 DNA sequence: TGTGCCAGCAGCTTGTGGTCCGGGAATGAGCAGTTCTTC.

This chain connects TRBV3-1 (or the pseudogene TRBV3-2) to TRBJ1-2, with D tentatively TRBD1 (5 bases). Trimming shortened V by 1 base and J by 6 bases, and 9 bases separated the two germline ends. The CDR3 contains 13 residues. The germline V gene has CDR1 LGHDT and CDR2 YNNKEL (reference sequence). The CDR3 DNA sequence: TGTGCCAGCAGCCAAGGGACACCCAATGGCTACACCTTC. Protein sequence: CASSQGTPNGYTF.

The chain carries TRBV2 and TRBJ1-5, with D tentatively TRBD1 (5 bases). With 5 bases removed from V and 3 bases from J, the gap between germline ends came to 17 bases. CDR3 length: 16 amino acids. Germline V gene lookup returns CDR1 SNHLY and CDR2 FYNNEI. CDR3 in DNA: TGTGCCAGCAGTACCCAGGGACTGAAGGCCAATCAGCCCCAGCATTTT. It specifies CASSTQGLKANQPQHF.

V usage is TRBV25-1 and J usage is TRBJ2-6, with TRBD1 matching over 7 bases. There are 18 residues in the CDR3. J gave up 3 bases and V 1 base, and 9 bases lay outside the gene matches. The germline V gene has CDR1 MGHDK and CDR2 SYGVNS. CDR3: CASSESAGGPGGANVLTF. CDR3 bases: TGTGCCAGCAGTGAATCGGCAGGGGGACCCGGTGGGGCCAACGTCCTGACTTTC.

The CDR3 here is CATSATGGGQETQYF. The CDR3 coding sequence is TGTGCCACCAGTGCCACAGGGGGTGGGCAAGAGACCCAGTACTTC. The genes are TRBV24-1 and TRBJ2-5; TRBD1 matches at 8 bases. CDR1 is KGHDR, CDR2 SFDVKD, per germline. V dropped 5 bases and J dropped 2; count of bases not matched to a gene: 6. The CDR3 spans 15 residues.

The rearrangement links TRBV6-2 or TRBV6-3 to TRBJ1-1; TRBD1 aligns across 9 bases. The CDR3 runs to 15 residues. CDR1 MNHEY and CDR2 SVGEGT come from the germline V gene. V shed 2 bases, J shed 1 base, and the junction held 2 bases outside the gene matches. The CDR3 sequence is CASSYRGQGNTEAFF. In DNA, the CDR3 is TGTGCCAGCAGTTACCGGGGACAGGGGAACACTGAAGCTTTCTTT.

V gene TRBV15 combines with J gene TRBJ2-7, with 7 nucleotides matching TRBD1. Germline CDR1 LNHNV, CDR2 YYDKDF (reference sequence). This CDR3 has 13 residues. Trimming cost V 5 bases and J 4 bases; bases outside gene matches: 5. The CDR3 DNA follows: TGTGCCACCAGCGCAGACAGGGCTTACGAGCAGTACTTC. Encoded protein: CATSADRAYEQYF.

V gene TRBV5-1 combines with J gene TRBJ1-2, with a weak D call TRBD1 (5 bases). The CDR3 totals 15 residues. Trimming shortened V by 3 bases and J by 2 bases, and 14 bases separated the two germline ends. In germline, CDR1 is SGHRS, CDR2 YFSETQ. In DNA, the CDR3 is TGCGCCAGCAGCTACGACTTCCAGGGAAACTATGGCTACACCTTC. Translation gives CASSYDFQGNYGYTF. Full variable domain (remainder filled in from reference TRBV5-1 and TRBJ1-2): KAGVTQTPRYLIKTRGQQVTLSCSPISGHRSVSWYQQTPGQGLQFLFEYFSETQRNKGNFPGRFSGRQFSNSRSEMNVSTLELGDSALYLCASSYDFQGNYGYTFGSGTRLTVV.

This sequence joins TRBV6-4 and TRBJ2-5; 8 nucleotides agree with TRBD1. Trimming took 5 bases from V and 6 from J; bases not matched to a gene: 5. The CDR3 length is 13 residues. Germline V gives CDR1 MRHNA, CDR2 SNTAGT. CDR3 in DNA: TGTGCCAGCAGTTTTGACAGGGGACAGACCCAGTACTTC. It specifies CASSFDRGQTQYF.

This rearrangement joins TRBV4-1 to TRBJ2-5; 12 bases map to TRBD1. Germline trimming cut 0 bases from V and 5 bases from J; bases unmatched to any gene: 10. CDR3 size: 18 residues. The V gene's germline CDR1 is MGHRA and CDR2 YSYEKL. The CDR3 DNA reads TGCGCCAGCAGCCAAGAGGGACAGGGGGCTGTGGGACAGGAGACCCAGTACTTC. It yields the protein CASSQEGQGAVGQETQYF.

The chain is built from TRBV4-1 and TRBJ1-2; D may be TRBD1 (5 bases). The CDR3 consists of 14 residues. CDR1 and CDR2 (germline): MGHRA, YSYEKL. V shed 3 bases and J shed 4 bases, with 12 bases lying between them. DNA for the CDR3: TGCGCCAGCAGCCATCCAGGGCTTTCCTATGGCTACACCTTC. It specifies CASSHPGLSYGYTF.

The J gene is TRBJ1-6, the V gene TRBV28, with TRBD1 identical over 9 bases. Losses at the gene ends were 6 bases for V and 8 bases for J; bases not matched to a gene: 5. CDR3 length: 14 amino acids. Germline V lookup: CDR1 MDHEN, CDR2 SYDVKM. CDR3 sequence: CASRLDRGDSPLHF. The CDR3 nucleotides read TGTGCCAGCAGGCTGGACAGGGGTGATTCACCCCTCCACTTT.

The rearrangement uses TRBV4-1 and TRBJ1-1, with D unresolved. V lost 1 base and J 3 bases, leaving 15 bases between the germline ends. Germline-derived CDR1 and CDR2 are MGHRA and YSYEKL. CDR3 length: 16 residues. The CDR3 sequence: CASSQVGFSADTEAFF. Here the CDR3 DNA reads TGCGCCAGCAGCCAAGTAGGATTTTCTGCGGACACTGAAGCTTTCTTT.

The rearrangement uses TRBV9 and TRBJ2-1, with TRBD2 identical over 10 bases. This CDR3 spans 19 amino acids. With V trimmed by 4 bases and J by 2 bases, 15 bases remained unmatched. Germline CDR1 and CDR2: SGDLS and YYNGEE. The CDR3, as DNA: TGTGCCAGCAGCTCCCAAAATATAGCGGGGGGATCTCCCTACAATGAGCAGTTCTTC. Its translation is CASSSQNIAGGSPYNEQFF. Full variable domain (outside the CDR3, taken from reference TRBV9 and TRBJ2-1): DSGVTQTPKHLITATGQRVTLRCSPRSGDLSVYWYQQSLDQGLQFLIQYYNGEERAKGNILERFSAQQFPDLHSELNLSSLELGDSALYFCASSSQNIAGGSPYNEQFFGPGTRLTVL.

As regards this clone: This CDR3 is also generated by other DNA sequences in the sample. The rearrangement uses TRBV29-1 and TRBJ2-7, with TRBD2 matching over 8 bases. Germline values: CDR1 SQVTM, CDR2 ANQGSEA. CDR3 length equals 13 residues. V trimming: 4 bases; J trimming: 3 bases; junction bases outside the gene matches: 5. The CDR3 sequence: CSVGIAGRYEQYF. The CDR3 DNA follows: TGCAGCGTTGGAATAGCGGGACGCTACGAGCAGTACTTC.

The V and J genes are TRBV19 and TRBJ1-5; 9 bases are a match to TRBD1. Germline V gene sequence: CDR1 LNHDA, CDR2 SQIVND (reference sequence). CDR3 length equals 17 residues. With 7 bases clipped from V and 0 bases from J, the junction kept 10 bases outside the gene matches. CDR3 protein: CASTLLTGGNSNQPQHF. CDR3 DNA sequence: TGTGCCAGTACCCTCTTGACAGGGGGAAATAGCAATCAGCCCCAGCATTTT.

The chain combines TRBV27 with TRBJ2-7; 7 bases fit TRBD1. CDR1 MNHEY and CDR2 SMNVEV come from the germline V gene (reference sequence). The CDR3 length is 17 residues. J lost 3 bases, V lost 7 bases, and 18 bases had no gene match. The CDR3: CASTKLAGTASFYEQYF. The CDR3 nucleotides read TGTGCCAGCACCAAGTTAGCCGGGACAGCCTCATTCTACGAGCAGTACTTC.

The chain carries TRBV7-9 and TRBJ1-2, with 7 bases that match TRBD1. This CDR3 is 12 amino acids long. V lost 5 bases to trimming and J lost 8 bases; unmatched junction nucleotides: 5. Per the germline V gene, CDR1 is SEHNR and CDR2 is FQNEAQ (reference sequence). The CDR3 loop is CASSRDRDGYTF. For the CDR3, the DNA is TGTGCCAGCAGCCGCGACAGGGACGGCTACACCTTC.

This clone was observed a handful of times. V gene TRBV25-1 combines with J gene TRBJ2-1; D gene ambiguous. The CDR3 contains 10 residues. The V end lost 8 bases, the J end lost 8 bases, and 7 bases lay between the germline ends. Germline V gene data show CDR1 as MGHDK and CDR2 as SYGVNS. The CDR3 spells CASPSDEQFF. DNA for the CDR3: TGTGCCAGCCCTTCGGATGAGCAGTTCTTC.

There are a few counts of this clone. V gene TRBV19 combines with J gene TRBJ1-1; D may be TRBD1 (5 bases). In germline, CDR1 is LNHDA, CDR2 SQIVND (reference sequence). The CDR3 runs 13 residues. V lost 7 bases and J lost 0, with 9 bases in between. The CDR3 sequence is CASNVDMNTEAFF. The CDR3 nucleotides read TGTGCCAGTAATGTGGACATGAACACTGAAGCTTTCTTT.

V and J are TRBV24-1 and TRBJ1-2, with D perhaps matching TRBD1 (5 bases). Germline V gives CDR1 KGHDR, CDR2 SFDVKD. CDR3 length: 16 amino acids. V lost 7 bases to trimming and J lost 5 bases, with 22 bases between them. The CDR3 DNA is TGTGCCACCAGCGCTTCCTCCCAATCAACAGGTTATGGCTACACCTTC. Protein sequence: CATSASSQSTGYGYTF.

J is TRBJ2-3 and V is TRBV20-1, with D unclear. V lost 3 bases and J lost 0, with 13 bases in between. Germline V gene sequence: CDR1 DFQATT, CDR2 SNEGSKA (reference sequence). CDR3 length: 15 residues. CDR3 loop: CSASRWRSSTDTQYF. DNA for the CDR3: TGCAGTGCTAGTCGTTGGAGATCTAGCACAGATACGCAGTATTTT.

The J gene is TRBJ2-3, the V gene TRBV2; D is perhaps TRBD2 (6 bases). Trimming cost V 5 bases and J 1 base, with 19 bases left between them. The CDR3 has 17 amino acids. Germline V gives CDR1 SNHLY, CDR2 FYNNEI. The CDR3 region is CASSQAQTRIGTDTQYF. Here the CDR3 DNA reads TGTGCCAGCAGTCAGGCTCAGACTAGGATTGGCACAGATACGCAGTATTTT. Full variable domain (missing parts from reference TRBV2 and TRBJ2-3): EPEVTQTPSHQVTQMGQEVILRCVPISNHLYFYWYRQILGQKVEFLVSFYNNEISEKSEIFDDQFSVERPDGSNFTLKIRSTKLEDSAMYFCASSQAQTRIGTDTQYFGPGTRLTVL.

The chain employs TRBV6-2 or TRBV6-3 and TRBJ2-7, with D perhaps TRBD2 (6 bases). This CDR3 comprises 12 residues. Trimming took off 6 bases at V and 12 bases at J, with 18 bases between the two ends. The V gene's germline CDR1 is MNHEY and CDR2 SVGEGT. The CDR3 is CASSLFGGPTYF. DNA for the CDR3: TGTGCCAGCAGCCTATTCGGGGGACCCACGTACTTC.

The rearrangement links TRBV6-5 to TRBJ2-7; possibly TRBD1 for D (5 bases). The length of the CDR3 is 14 residues. V shed 2 bases and J shed 5 bases, with 13 bases lying between them. Per germline, CDR1 MNHEY and CDR2 SVGAGI. DNA for the CDR3: TGTGCCAGCAGTTACATCTCAGGGCCCCACGAGCAGTACTTC. Amino acids: CASSYISGPHEQYF.

V and J are TRBV12-3 or TRBV12-4 and TRBJ1-1, with D hard to call. This CDR3 contains 12 residues. V shed 6 bases and J shed 4 bases, with 9 bases lying between them. CDR3 region: CASREEGTEAFF. The CDR3 DNA follows: TGTGCCAGCAGGGAGGAAGGCACTGAAGCTTTCTTT.

This clone was seen a handful of times. The CDR3 DNA follows: TGTGCCAGCAGCTTTGCAACATGGGACAGGGGGCTAAATGAGCAGTTCTTC. Translating it yields CASSFATWDRGLNEQFF. V is TRBV13 and J is TRBJ2-1, with 12 bases matching TRBD1. The CDR3 has 17 residues. CDR1 PRHDT and CDR2 FYEKMQ come from the germline V gene (reference sequence). The trim removed 3 bases at V and 7 bases at J, leaving 10 bases unmatched.

This sequence joins TRBV28 and TRBJ2-1; the match to TRBD2 covers 9 bases. Losses at the gene ends were 7 bases for V and 7 bases for J; bases not matched to a gene: 20. This CDR3 has 18 residues. Germline loops: CDR1 MDHEN, CDR2 SYDVKM. CDR3 sequence: CASNPAGGEGLRGNEQFF. In DNA, the CDR3 is TGTGCCAGCAACCCCGCGGGAGGGGAGGGCCTTCGGGGGAATGAGCAGTTCTTC.